This T cell receptor beta chain is from a study of blood T cell repertoires in COVID-19. This clone was counted once. The data were produced by immunoSEQ multiplex PCR, yet TCRdb's version contains in-frame clones alone and is incomplete. The sample lists about 80,000 clones, about 80% occurring once. Trimming at V came to 0 bases and at J to 0 bases, leaving 8 bases not matched to a gene. The germline V gene has CDR1 LGHNA and CDR2 YNFKEQ. CDR3 size: 18 residues. This TCR was sampled from a man aged 50-60 years with active or convalescent COVID-19. The V gene is TRBV4-2, the J gene TRBJ2-7; TRBD2 matches 10 bases. Sequenced: peripheral blood. The CDR3 DNA follows: TGTGCCAGCAGCCAAGAAGCTAGCGGGGGTCCTAGCTCCTACGAGCAGTACTTC. Its protein product is CASSQEASGGPSSYEQYF.